This TCR beta chain came from a study of T cell responses to AZD1222 COVID-19 vaccine. In the study overall: Second-dose groups at about 4 or about 12 weeks were pooled. Study-level results: Researchers report vaccine-associated CD4 TCRs spanning spike, with dominance at 160-218 and 743-854. Females outnumbered males among donors, who were mostly white British; clonal diversity was possibly underestimated. At baseline, seropositivity was found in only 5 to 7 AZD1222 recipients.

The germline gives CDR1 SGHTA, CDR2 FQGNSA. The CDR3 length is 15 residues. V was shortened by 5 bases and J by 1 base, with 12 bases between the two germline ends. As regards this clone: Its specificity is not known.

Using immunoSEQ multiplex PCR, the repertoire was profiled, and TCRdb retains in-frame clones only, with some absent. The table includes 90,000 or so clones, 80% to 90% detected once. The specimen was peripheral blood, collected on day 0 of AZD1222 vaccination. V usage is TRBV7-2 and J usage is TRBJ1-5; D is unclear. This sequence originates from an adult in good health. In nucleotides, the CDR3 is TGTGCCAGCAGCCCTGGAATAACCAGCAATCAGCCCCAGCATTTT. Protein: CASSPGITSNQPQHF. Filled out from reference TRBV7-2 and TRBJ1-5, the complete variable domain reads GAGVSQSPSNKVTEKGKDVELRCDPISGHTALYWYRQSLGQGLEFLIYFQGNSAPDKSGLPSDRFSAERTGGSVSTLTIQRTQQEDSAVYLCASSPGITSNQPQHFGDGTRLSIL.